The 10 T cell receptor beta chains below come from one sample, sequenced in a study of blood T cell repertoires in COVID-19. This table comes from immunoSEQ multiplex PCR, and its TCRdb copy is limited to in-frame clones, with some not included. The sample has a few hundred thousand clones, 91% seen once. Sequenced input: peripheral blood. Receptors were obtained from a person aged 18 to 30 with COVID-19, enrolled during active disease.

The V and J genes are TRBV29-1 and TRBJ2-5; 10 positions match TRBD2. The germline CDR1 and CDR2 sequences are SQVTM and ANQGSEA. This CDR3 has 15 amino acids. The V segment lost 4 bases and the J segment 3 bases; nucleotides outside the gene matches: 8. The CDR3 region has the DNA TGCAGCGTTGTTCCTCTTACTAGCGGGGAAGAGACCCAGTACTTC. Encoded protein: CSVVPLTSGEETQYF.

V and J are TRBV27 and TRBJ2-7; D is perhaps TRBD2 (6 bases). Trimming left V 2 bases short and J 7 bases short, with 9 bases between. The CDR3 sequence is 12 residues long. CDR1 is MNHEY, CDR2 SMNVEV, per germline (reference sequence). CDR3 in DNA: TGTGCCAGCAGTTTAGCCAGCGGGGAGCAGTACTTC. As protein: CASSLASGEQYF.

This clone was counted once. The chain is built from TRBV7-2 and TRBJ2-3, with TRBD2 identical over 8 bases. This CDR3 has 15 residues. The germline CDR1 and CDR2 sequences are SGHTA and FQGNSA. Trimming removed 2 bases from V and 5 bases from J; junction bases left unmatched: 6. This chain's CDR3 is CASSLHGRGLDTQYF. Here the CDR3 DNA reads TGTGCCAGCAGCTTACACGGGAGGGGGTTAGATACGCAGTATTTT. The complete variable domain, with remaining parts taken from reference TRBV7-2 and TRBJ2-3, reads GAGVSQSPSNKVTEKGKDVELRCDPISGHTALYWYRQSLGQGLEFLIYFQGNSAPDKSGLPSDRFSAERTGGSVSTLTIQRTQQEDSAVYLCASSLHGRGLDTQYFGPGTRLTVL.

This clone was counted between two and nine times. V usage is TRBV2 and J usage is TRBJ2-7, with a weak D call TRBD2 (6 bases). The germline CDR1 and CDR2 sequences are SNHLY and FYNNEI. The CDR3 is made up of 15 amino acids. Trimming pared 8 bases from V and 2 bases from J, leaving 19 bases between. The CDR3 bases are TGTGCCAGCTTTCAATCCCGCGGGGATCCCTACGAGCAGTACTTC. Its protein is CASFQSRGDPYEQYF.

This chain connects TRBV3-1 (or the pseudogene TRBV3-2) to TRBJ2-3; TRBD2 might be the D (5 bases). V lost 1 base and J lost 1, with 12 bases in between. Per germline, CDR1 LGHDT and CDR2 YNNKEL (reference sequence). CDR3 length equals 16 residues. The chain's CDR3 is CASSQAGLPRTDTQYF. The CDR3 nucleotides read TGTGCCAGCAGCCAAGCCGGACTTCCCCGCACAGATACGCAGTATTTT.

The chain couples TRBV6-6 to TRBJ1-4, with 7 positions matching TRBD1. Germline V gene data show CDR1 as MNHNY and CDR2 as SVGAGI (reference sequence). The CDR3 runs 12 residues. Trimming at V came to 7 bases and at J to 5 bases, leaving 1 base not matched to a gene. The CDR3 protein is CASKGANEKLFF. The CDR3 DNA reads TGTGCCAGCAAGGGGGCCAATGAAAAACTGTTTTTT.

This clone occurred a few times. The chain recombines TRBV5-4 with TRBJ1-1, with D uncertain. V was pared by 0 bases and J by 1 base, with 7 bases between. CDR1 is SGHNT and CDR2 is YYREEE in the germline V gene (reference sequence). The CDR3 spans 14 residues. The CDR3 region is CASSLVNGNTEAFF. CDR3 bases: TGTGCCAGCAGCTTGGTAAACGGGAACACTGAAGCTTTCTTT.

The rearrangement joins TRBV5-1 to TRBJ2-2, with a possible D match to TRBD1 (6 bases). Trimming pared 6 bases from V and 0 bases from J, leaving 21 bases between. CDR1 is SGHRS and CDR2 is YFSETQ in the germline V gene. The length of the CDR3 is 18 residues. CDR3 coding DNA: TGCGCCAGCACCCCTTGGGGGCTACACACCGCGAACACCGGGGAGCTGTTTTTT. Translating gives CASTPWGLHTANTGELFF.

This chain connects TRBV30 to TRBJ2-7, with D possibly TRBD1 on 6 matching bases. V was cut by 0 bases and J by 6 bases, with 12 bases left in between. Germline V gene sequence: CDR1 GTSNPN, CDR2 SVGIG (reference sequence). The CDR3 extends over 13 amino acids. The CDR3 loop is CAWSVGGPAEQYF. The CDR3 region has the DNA TGTGCCTGGAGTGTAGGGGGTCCTGCCGAGCAGTACTTC.

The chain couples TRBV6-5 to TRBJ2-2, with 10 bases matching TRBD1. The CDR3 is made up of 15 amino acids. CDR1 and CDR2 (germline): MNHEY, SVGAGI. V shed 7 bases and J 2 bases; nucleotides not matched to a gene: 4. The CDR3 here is CASIATGGNTGELFF. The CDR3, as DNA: TGTGCCAGCATAGCGACAGGGGGCAACACCGGGGAGCTGTTTTTT.